The source of this T cell receptor beta chain is a study of shared clonotypes between healthy human individuals. Some clones are missing from TCRdb's copy, which holds only in-frame ones; the method was immunoSEQ multiplex PCR. Among more than 2 million clones listed, roughly 94% were seen once. Of note for this clone: Its cognate antigen is unknown.

Study-level points and caveats: Relative to memory subsets, naive subsets generally showed larger estimated richness. The low donor count limited represented genetic and exposure-history diversity.

This CDR3 comprises 18 residues. The germline CDR1 and CDR2 sequences are LGHNA and YNFKEQ. V lost 0 bases and J lost 0; bases outside the gene matches: 11. Sequencing was done on a sample of naive CD4+ T cells sorted from blood. Subset described: CD45RA+ positively selected. The clonotype was recovered from a man in his late teens or twenties in good health. V usage is TRBV4-2 and J usage is TRBJ2-7; TRBD2 aligns across 7 bases. The CDR3 loop reads CASSQEAGGGGYSYEQYF. The CDR3 DNA sequence: TGTGCCAGCAGCCAAGAGGCTGGCGGGGGAGGGTACTCCTACGAGCAGTACTTC.